The entry below describes one T cell receptor beta chain. Adults between about 18 and 89 years of age took part from approximately 24 US areas. The CDR3 extends over 14 amino acids. Per germline, CDR1 SGHNT and CDR2 YYREEE (reference sequence). V was trimmed by 4 bases and J by 1 base, leaving 9 bases between them. This record belongs to a study of blood T cell repertoires in COVID-19. The overall study: Sample material is recorded as cDNA or gDNA derived from T cells, B-cell-depleted T cells, or PBMCs.

TCRdb's table, derived via immunoSEQ multiplex PCR, lists solely in-frame clones and lacks some. The table lists fewer than 250,000 clones, approximately 89% of them singletons. The chain has TRBV5-4 and TRBJ1-3, with a tentative D call TRBD1 (6 bases). Sample: PBMCs or T cells enriched from blood (not recorded which). The receptor was isolated from a woman in her 30s who had been exposed to COVID-19. The CDR3: CASSRRGSGNTIYF. In DNA form, the CDR3 reads TGTGCCAGCAGCCGCAGGGGATCTGGAAACACCATATATTTT.